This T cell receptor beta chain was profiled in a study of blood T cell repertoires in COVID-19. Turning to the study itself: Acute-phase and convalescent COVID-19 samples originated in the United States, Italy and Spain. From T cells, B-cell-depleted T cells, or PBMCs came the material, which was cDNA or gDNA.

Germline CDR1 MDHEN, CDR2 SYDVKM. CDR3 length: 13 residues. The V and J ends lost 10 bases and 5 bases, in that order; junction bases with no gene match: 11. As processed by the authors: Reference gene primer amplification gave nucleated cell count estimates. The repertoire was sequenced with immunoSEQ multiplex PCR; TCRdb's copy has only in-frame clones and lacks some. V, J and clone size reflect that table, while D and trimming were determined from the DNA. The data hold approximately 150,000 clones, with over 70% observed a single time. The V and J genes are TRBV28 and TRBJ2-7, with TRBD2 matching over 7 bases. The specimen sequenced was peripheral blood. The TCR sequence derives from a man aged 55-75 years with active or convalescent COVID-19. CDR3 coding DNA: TGTGCCACCGGCCGGTCTCGGGGGGACGAGCAGTACTTC. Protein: CATGRSRGDEQYF.